Below are 2 T cell receptor beta chains sequenced from a single sample in a study of OX40 agonist ivuxolimab in advanced cancers. This table comes from immunoSEQ multiplex PCR, and its TCRdb copy is limited to in-frame clones, with some not included. The sample lists about 80,000 clones, about 90% occurring once. Sequenced material: CD4+ or CD8+ T cells sorted from blood, taken in a trial of the OX40 agonist ivuxolimab. These receptors were taken from an adult with an advanced solid tumor such as melanoma, head and neck, liver or kidney cancer.

The rearrangement joins TRBV7-2 to TRBJ2-7, with 11 nucleotides matching TRBD1. V lost 5 bases and J lost 5; bases outside the gene matches: 8. This CDR3 contains 15 residues. Germline V gene sequence: CDR1 SGHTA, CDR2 FQGNSA. For the CDR3, the DNA is TGTGCCAGCAGCATTGCGGGACAGGGGGATGACGAGCAGTACTTC. Translated: CASSIAGQGDDEQYF.

V is TRBV27 and J is TRBJ1-4; D is uncertain. CDR1 is MNHEY and CDR2 is SMNVEV in the germline V gene (reference sequence). The ends were cut back, 3 bases at V and 6 bases at J, with 5 bases in the middle. The CDR3 runs 12 residues. CDR3 nucleotide sequence: TGTGCCAGCAGTTTGGGAGATGAAAAACTGTTTTTT. Translating it yields CASSLGDEKLFF.